This TCR beta chain is drawn from a study of beta chain features in type 1 diabetes. General study findings and limits: For Type 1 diabetes patients, all four CD4+ subsets carried TCRB CDR3s that were moderately but significantly shorter. Within the patient group, naive, central memory and Treg TCRB repertoires appeared more similar to each other than within healthy donors. Fewer junction insertions and more nucleotide deletions appeared in type 1 diabetes patients.

The isolated RNA, all of it, was reverse transcribed, so expressed TCRB transcripts were what got sequenced. Only in-frame clones appear in the TCRdb table, and some are missing; sequencing was by immunoSEQ multiplex PCR. The table lists about 180,000 clones, over 6% of them singletons. With 4 bases clipped from V and 3 bases from J, the junction kept 9 bases outside the gene matches. The CDR3 is 17 amino acids. Germline lookup yields CDR1 GTSNPN and CDR2 SVGIG (reference sequence). Comment on this clone: The target antigen is unknown.

The chain is built from TRBV30 and TRBJ2-7; 16 nucleotides align to TRBD2. The receptor comes from a man younger than 35 with type 1 diabetes. Sequenced input: central memory CD4+ T cells from blood. Written as DNA, the CDR3 is TGTGCCTGGATGGGGACTAGCGGGAGGGCCGGGAGCTACGAGCAGTACTTC. It codes for CAWMGTSGRAGSYEQYF.